Listed below are T cell receptor beta chains from one sample, sequenced in a study of human CD8 memory T cell subsets. From the 5' RACE reads, TCRdb lists one entry per CDR3 protein and no DNA. The sample has some 6,300 distinct CDR3 sequences, and its top ten clones hold roughly 22%. The material sequenced was CD8+ stem-like memory T cells (TSCM and TCM) sorted from PBMCs. These receptors all come from a human donor in good health. Both conserved end residues are part of each CDR3. Fields, in order: clone size, J gene, V gene, CDR3 protein. The size of a clone is reported for some rows only, either as once, few or many, or as a class for expanded clones.

size: .; J: TRBJ1-2; V: TRBV16; CDR3: CASSPWYGYTF
size: .; J: TRBJ1-2; V: TRBV4-1; CDR3: CASSSIGDYGYTF
size: medium-sized; J: TRBJ1-1; V: TRBV13; CDR3: CASRTGGMNTEAFF
size: .; J: TRBJ2-1; V: TRBV5-1; CDR3: CASSLEGVLAGTHNEQFF
size: .; J: TRBJ2-3; V: TRBV6-1; CDR3: CASSEAGGIGDTQYF
size: .; J: TRBJ1-2; V: TRBV4-1; CDR3: CASSSTGGNYGYTF
size: medium-sized; J: TRBJ2-3; V: TRBV28; CDR3: CASSLMTHDTQYF
size: .; J: TRBJ2-7; V: TRBV3-1; CDR3: CASSFGDSYEQYF
size: .; J: TRBJ2-5; V: TRBV4-1; CDR3: CASSQDLTSRAVETQYF
size: .; J: TRBJ1-1; V: TRBV6-2/TRBV6-3; CDR3: CASSSGDYAEAFF
size: .; J: TRBJ1-2; V: TRBV5-1; CDR3: CASSLAGGANYGYTF
size: .; J: TRBJ2-5; V: TRBV11-2; CDR3: CASSLDPGSQYF
size: .; J: TRBJ1-1; V: TRBV12-3/TRBV12-4; CDR3: CASSLSGGVPNTEAFF